This T cell receptor beta chain was sequenced for a study of early T cells in non-severe SARS-CoV-2 infection. V was pared by 4 bases and J by 5 bases, with 13 bases of the junction left unmatched. Germline values: CDR1 DFQATT, CDR2 SNEGSKA (reference sequence). The CDR3 contains 17 residues. This clonotype came up many times. TCRdb re-called the 5' RACE reads with MiXCR, one entry per CDR3 protein. The table includes 45,000 to 55,000 distinct CDR3 sequences, approximately 10% detected once. This rearrangement joins TRBV20-1 to TRBJ2-5, with 13 bases matching TRBD2. Sample: whole blood. This clonotype was obtained from an adult who was a healthcare worker with PCR-confirmed SARS-CoV-2 infection or an uninfected control (not recorded which). The CDR3: CSAIQLRTSGGRETQYF. CDR3 in DNA: TGCAGTGCTATTCAATTACGGACTAGCGGGGGCAGGGAGACCCAGTACTTC.